Listed below are T cell receptor beta chains from one sample, sequenced in a study of cytomegalovirus exposure and HLA in healthy donors. Only in-frame clones appear in the TCRdb table, and some are missing; sequencing was by immunoSEQ multiplex PCR. The table records about 120,000 clones, about 83% of them present only once. The sequenced sample consisted of PBMCs. These receptors all stem from a woman under 40 in good health and CMV-seronegative. Both conserved end residues are part of each CDR3. Fields, in order: D gene, J gene, clone size, V gene, CDR3 protein, CDR3 DNA. D genes are given only for firm matches. Some rows have no size entry. The others give once, few or many, or a class for an expanded clone.

TRBD2	TRBJ2-3	NA	TRBV7-2	CASSLVSGGVLDTQYF	TGTGCCAGCAGCTTAGTGAGCGGGGGGGTTCTAGATACGCAGTATTTT
NA	TRBJ2-5	NA	TRBV4-3	CASSQDSRRRGLQETQYF	TGCGCCAGCAGCCAAGACTCGCGCCGGCGGGGCCTCCAAGAGACCCAGTACTTC
NA	TRBJ2-1	NA	TRBV6-1	CASNAGQWDEQFF	TGTGCCAGCAATGCGGGACAGTGGGATGAGCAGTTCTTC
NA	TRBJ2-3	NA	TRBV6-5	CASSYSGGASRDTQYF	TGTGCCAGCAGTTACTCCGGCGGGGCCTCCAGAGATACGCAGTATTTT
TRBD1	TRBJ2-3	NA	TRBV19	CASSTGQIDTDTQYF	TGTGCCAGTAGTACGGGACAGATCGACACAGATACGCAGTATTTT
NA	TRBJ1-4	NA	TRBV4-1	CASSHPGQSNEKLFF	TGCGCCAGCAGCCATCCGGGACAATCTAATGAAAAACTGTTTTTT
TRBD1	TRBJ1-1	NA	TRBV6-5	CASSYSLTGGAEAFF	TGTGCCAGCAGTTACTCCCTCACAGGGGGGGCTGAAGCTTTCTTT
TRBD1	TRBJ1-3	NA	TRBV7-8	CASSSGQGSGNTIYF	TGTGCCAGCAGCTCGGGACAGGGCTCTGGAAACACCATATATTTT
NA	TRBJ2-7	NA	TRBV5-6	CASSALRNPYEQYF	TGTGCCAGCAGCGCGCTGCGGAACCCCTACGAGCAGTACTTC
TRBD1	TRBJ1-3	few	TRBV29-1	CSVEVDRGLLSGNTIYF	TGCAGCGTTGAAGTGGACAGGGGCTTGCTCTCTGGAAACACCATATATTTT
NA	TRBJ1-5	NA	TRBV7-2	CASSLNGHLNQPQHF	TGTGCCAGCAGCTTAAACGGACACCTTAATCAGCCCCAGCATTTT
NA	TRBJ2-7	NA	TRBV6-4	CASSTGTPTYEQYF	TGTGCCAGCAGTACCGGGACACCTACCTACGAGCAGTACTTC
TRBD1	TRBJ2-7	NA	TRBV12-5	CASGSVIGTGESYEQYF	TGTGCTAGTGGTTCCGTAATCGGGACAGGGGAATCCTACGAGCAGTACTTC
TRBD2	TRBJ2-3	NA	TRBV30	CAWSVGGGGVTDTQYF	TGTGCCTGGAGTGTAGGCGGCGGGGGGGTCACAGATACGCAGTATTTT
NA	TRBJ1-6	NA	TRBV27	CASRIFNGNSPLHF	TGTGCCAGCAGGATATTTAACGGTAATTCACCCCTCCACTTT
TRBD1	TRBJ1-3	NA	TRBV30	CAWRTGYSGNTIYF	TGTGCCTGGAGGACAGGGTACTCTGGAAACACCATATATTTT
NA	TRBJ1-2	NA	TRBV6-6	CASSYGDMANGYTF	TGTGCCAGCAGTTACGGGGACATGGCGAATGGCTACACCTTC
TRBD1	TRBJ1-2	NA	TRBV6-5	CASSKTGNYGYTF	TGTGCCAGCAGCAAGACAGGGAACTATGGCTACACCTTC
NA	TRBJ2-5	NA	TRBV4-2	CASSPRGAKGGTYQETQYF	TGTGCCAGCAGTCCCCGGGGGGCCAAAGGGGGGACGTACCAAGAGACCCAGTACTTC
TRBD2	TRBJ2-5	NA	TRBV14	CASSPQAAGVGAQYF	TGTGCCAGCAGCCCCCAGGCAGCGGGGGTCGGGGCCCAGTACTTC
TRBD2	TRBJ2-3	NA	TRBV10-3	CAISELSGGHRADTQYF	TGTGCCATCAGTGAGCTTAGCGGGGGGCACCGGGCGGATACGCAGTATTTT
TRBD2	TRBJ2-1	NA	TRBV15	CAASPGGHSYNEQFF	TGTGCCGCCAGCCCGGGGGGGCACTCCTACAATGAGCAGTTCTTC
NA	TRBJ1-2	NA	TRBV19	CASSRGGYYGYTF	TGTGCCAGTAGTCGGGGGGGCTACTATGGCTACACCTTC
TRBD1	TRBJ2-2	NA	TRBV19	CASTLSRDRAPGELFF	TGTGCCAGTACACTTTCCCGGGACAGGGCGCCCGGGGAGCTGTTTTTT
NA	TRBJ1-5	NA	TRBV27	CASSPWGPRGNQPQHF	TGTGCCAGCAGCCCTTGGGGGCCGAGGGGCAATCAGCCCCAGCATTTT
NA	TRBJ2-1	NA	TRBV12-5	CASGIGQSDFKNEQFF	TGTGCTAGTGGTATCGGACAGTCGGACTTTAAAAATGAGCAGTTCTTC
NA	TRBJ1-2	NA	TRBV7-2	CASSLRGSGYTF	TGTGCCAGCAGCTTAAGAGGTTCGGGCTACACCTTC
NA	TRBJ2-5	NA	TRBV7-6	CASSLATPGSSQETQYF	TGTGCCAGCAGCTTAGCGACGCCGGGGAGTAGCCAAGAGACCCAGTACTTC
NA	TRBJ1-6	NA	TRBV30	CAWSFAGTGNSPLHF	TGTGCCTGGAGTTTTGCAGGAACAGGGAATTCACCCCTCCACTTT
NA	TRBJ1-2	NA	TRBV11-3	CASSWTGEGYTF	TGTGCCAGCTCTTGGACGGGGGAGGGCTACACCTTC
TRBD1	TRBJ2-5	NA	TRBV5-4	CASSTQGDAQTQYF	TGTGCCAGCAGCACACAGGGGGACGCCCAGACCCAGTACTTC
TRBD2	TRBJ2-3	NA	TRBV11-1	CASSLTEAGGDTQYF	TGTGCCAGCAGCTTAACCGAGGCGGGGGGAGATACGCAGTATTTT
NA	TRBJ2-7	NA	TRBV7-9	CASSSSFRTASYEQYF	TGTGCCAGCAGCTCTTCTTTCAGGACAGCCTCCTACGAGCAGTACTTC
NA	TRBJ1-5	NA	TRBV2	CASRALGGGNKPQHF	TGTGCCAGCAGAGCTCTTGGGGGGGGAAATAAGCCCCAGCATTTT
NA	TRBJ1-6	NA	TRBV7-3	CASSIQGGNSPLHF	TGTGCCAGCAGCATACAGGGAGGGAATTCACCCCTCCACTTT
TRBD1	TRBJ2-3	NA	TRBV29-1	CSSRRGTGQDTQYF	TGCAGCTCCCGGAGGGGGACAGGGCAAGATACGCAGTATTTT
TRBD2	TRBJ2-7	many	TRBV5-1	CASSLETSGARSSYEQYF	TGCGCCAGCAGCTTGGAGACTAGCGGGGCCCGGAGCTCCTACGAGCAGTACTTC
TRBD1	TRBJ2-7	NA	TRBV9	CASSVTGGSDYEQYF	TGTGCCAGCAGCGTCACAGGGGGATCCGACTACGAGCAGTACTTC
TRBD1	TRBJ2-5	few	TRBV7-9	CASSSSQGAIGYVRTQYF	TGTGCCAGCAGCTCATCCCAGGGGGCGATAGGTTACGTGCGGACCCAGTACTTC
TRBD1	TRBJ1-4	NA	TRBV5-4	CASRNSGGGREKLFF	TGTGCCAGCAGAAACTCAGGGGGCGGTCGGGAAAAACTGTTTTTT
TRBD1	TRBJ1-4	NA	TRBV5-4	CASSPTRQGGDEKLFF	TGTGCCAGCAGCCCGACTCGACAGGGAGGAGATGAAAAACTGTTTTTT
TRBD2	TRBJ2-1	NA	TRBV27	CASSPGTSGGSYNEQFF	TGTGCCAGCAGTCCCGGGACTAGCGGGGGGTCCTACAATGAGCAGTTCTTC
NA	TRBJ1-1	NA	TRBV19	CASSMSRVSTEAFF	TGTGCCAGTAGTATGTCCAGGGTTTCCACTGAAGCTTTCTTT
NA	TRBJ1-6	NA	TRBV18	CASSPQGSRDSPLHF	TGTGCCAGCTCACCTCAGGGCTCCCGGGATTCACCCCTCCACTTT
NA	TRBJ1-4	NA	TRBV4-2	CASRPGTTNEKLFF	TGTGCCAGCAGGCCCGGGACAACGAATGAAAAACTGTTTTTT
NA	TRBJ2-6	NA	TRBV19	CASSFAVSGANVLTF	TGTGCCAGTAGCTTCGCAGTCTCTGGGGCCAACGTCCTGACTTTC
NA	TRBJ1-1	NA	TRBV30	CAWSAQSRSTEAFF	TGTGCCTGGAGTGCCCAATCTAGGAGCACTGAAGCTTTCTTT
TRBD1	TRBJ2-7	NA	TRBV7-9	CASSRQGSHYEQYF	TGTGCCAGCAGCCGACAGGGGTCTCACTACGAGCAGTACTTC
NA	TRBJ1-2	NA	TRBV29-1	CSVNRVNGYTF	TGCAGCGTTAACAGGGTTAATGGCTACACCTTC
TRBD1	TRBJ2-3	NA	TRBV12-5	CASGLAGQGADTQYF	TGTGCTAGTGGTTTGGCGGGACAGGGGGCAGATACGCAGTATTTT
TRBD1	TRBJ2-7	many	TRBV9	CASSVEDTGGYEQYF	TGTGCCAGCAGCGTAGAAGACACAGGGGGCTACGAGCAGTACTTC
NA	TRBJ2-5	NA	TRBV19	CASSWGPQETQYF	TGTGCCAGTAGTTGGGGGCCGCAAGAGACCCAGTACTTC
NA	TRBJ1-2	NA	TRBV27	CASSLGANYGYTF	TGTGCCAGCTCGTTAGGGGCTAACTATGGCTACACCTTC
NA	TRBJ1-3	many	TRBV5-5	CASSPVSGNTIYF	TGTGCCAGCAGCCCAGTGTCGGGAAACACCATATATTTT
NA	TRBJ1-1	few	TRBV27	CASSLGDSRVNTEAFF	TGTGCCAGCAGTCTCGGTGACTCCAGGGTGAACACTGAAGCTTTCTTT
TRBD2	TRBJ2-2	NA	TRBV5-6	CASRRAGASNTGELFF	TGTGCCAGCAGACGAGCGGGGGCCTCGAACACCGGGGAGCTGTTTTTT